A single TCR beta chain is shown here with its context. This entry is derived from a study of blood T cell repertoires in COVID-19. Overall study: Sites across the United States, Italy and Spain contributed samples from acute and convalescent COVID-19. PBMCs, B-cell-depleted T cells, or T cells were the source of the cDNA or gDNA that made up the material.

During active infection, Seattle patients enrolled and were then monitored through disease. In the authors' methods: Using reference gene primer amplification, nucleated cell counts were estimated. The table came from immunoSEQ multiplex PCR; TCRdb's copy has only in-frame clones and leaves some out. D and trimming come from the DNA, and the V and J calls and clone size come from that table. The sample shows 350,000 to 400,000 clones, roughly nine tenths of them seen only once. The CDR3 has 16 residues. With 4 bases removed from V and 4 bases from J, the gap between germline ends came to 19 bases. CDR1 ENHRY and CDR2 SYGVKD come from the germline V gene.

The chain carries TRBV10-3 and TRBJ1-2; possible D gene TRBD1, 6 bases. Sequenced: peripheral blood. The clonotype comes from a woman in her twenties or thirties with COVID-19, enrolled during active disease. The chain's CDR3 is CAISGTPSGAAYGYTF. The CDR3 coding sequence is TGTGCCATCAGTGGGACCCCCTCAGGGGCGGCCTATGGCTACACCTTC.